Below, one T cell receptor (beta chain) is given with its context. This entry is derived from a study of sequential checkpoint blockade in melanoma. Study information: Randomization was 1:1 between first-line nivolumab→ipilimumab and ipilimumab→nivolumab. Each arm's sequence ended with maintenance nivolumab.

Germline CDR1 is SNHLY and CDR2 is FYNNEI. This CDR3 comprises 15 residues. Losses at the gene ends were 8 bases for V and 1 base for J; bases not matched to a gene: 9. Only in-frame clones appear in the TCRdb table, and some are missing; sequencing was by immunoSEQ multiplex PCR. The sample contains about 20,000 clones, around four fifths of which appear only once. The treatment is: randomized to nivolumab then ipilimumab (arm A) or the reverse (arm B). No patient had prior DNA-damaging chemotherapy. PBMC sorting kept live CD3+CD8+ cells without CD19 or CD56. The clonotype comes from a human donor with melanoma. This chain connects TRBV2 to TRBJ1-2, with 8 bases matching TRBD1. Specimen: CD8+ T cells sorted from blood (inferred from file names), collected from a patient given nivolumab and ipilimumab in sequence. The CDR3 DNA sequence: TGTGCCAGCCGGGGTTGGACAGGGTTTAACTATGGCTACACCTTC. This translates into CASRGWTGFNYGYTF.